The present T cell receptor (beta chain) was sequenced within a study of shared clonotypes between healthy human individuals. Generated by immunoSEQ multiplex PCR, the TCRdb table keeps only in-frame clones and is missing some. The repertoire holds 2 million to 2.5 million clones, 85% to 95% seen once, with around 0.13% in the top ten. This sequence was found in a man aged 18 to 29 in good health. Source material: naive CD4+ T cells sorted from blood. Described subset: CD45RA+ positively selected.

Here the CDR3 reads CASSMGQGLEQYF. CDR3 bases: TGTGCCAGCAGCATGGGACAGGGTCTCGAGCAGTACTTC. V usage is TRBV5-4 and J usage is TRBJ2-7, with 9 bases matching TRBD1. Germline V gives CDR1 SGHNT, CDR2 YYREEE (reference sequence). J was trimmed by 6 bases and V by 4 bases; bases with no gene match: 5. This CDR3 has 13 amino acids.